This T cell receptor beta chain came from a study of blood T cells in healthy people across ages. Study results and caveats: Roughly linearly, TCR beta diversity per million T cells fell as age increased. Donor CMV status was unknown, possibly confounding expanded clonotype changes.

PCR was performed a second time for 7 to 11 cycles using a sample-barcoded 5' primer and a J-beta primer mix. Every single cDNA molecule received a tag from a template-switch adaptor with 12 random nucleotides. From the 5' RACE reads, TCRdb called clonotypes with MiXCR, one entry per CDR3 protein. The sample holds approximately 760,000 distinct CDR3 sequences, approximately 25% seen once. This clonotype was found a few times. Its specificity is unknown. This CDR3 contains 13 residues. Per germline, CDR1 DFQATT and CDR2 SNEGSKA (reference sequence). These data were also filed under a second study, of T cells of mothers and their children. From that paper: The study found thymic selection shapes TCR recombination output similarly in related and unrelated pairs.

The material sequenced was blood. This sequence was found in a boy between 5 and 17 years old in good health. The rearrangement links TRBV20-1 to TRBJ2-5; D is ambiguous. The end of the DNA is better explained by TRBJ2-1, so the J call may be wrong. The CDR3 region is CSAASRSNNEQFF. The CDR3 DNA follows: TGCAGTGCCGCTTCGCGGAGCAACAATGAGCAGTTCTTC.